This T cell receptor beta chain was captured by sequencing in a study of blood T cell repertoires in COVID-19. TCRdb's table, derived via immunoSEQ multiplex PCR, lists solely in-frame clones and lacks some. The top ten clones hold approximately 11% of a sample with 250,000 to 300,000 clones, approximately 85% of them seen once. V lost 4 bases, J lost 5 bases, and 8 bases stayed unmatched. CDR3 length: 14 residues. In germline, CDR1 is GTSNPN, CDR2 SVGIG (reference sequence). The receptor was derived from a woman in her 70s with acute or convalescent COVID-19. Material for sequencing was peripheral blood. This rearrangement joins TRBV30 to TRBJ1-1, with 9 nucleotides matching TRBD1. The CDR3 DNA sequence: TGTGCCTGGAAAGTAGGGACAGGGCAAACTGAAGCTTTCTTT. It codes for CAWKVGTGQTEAFF.